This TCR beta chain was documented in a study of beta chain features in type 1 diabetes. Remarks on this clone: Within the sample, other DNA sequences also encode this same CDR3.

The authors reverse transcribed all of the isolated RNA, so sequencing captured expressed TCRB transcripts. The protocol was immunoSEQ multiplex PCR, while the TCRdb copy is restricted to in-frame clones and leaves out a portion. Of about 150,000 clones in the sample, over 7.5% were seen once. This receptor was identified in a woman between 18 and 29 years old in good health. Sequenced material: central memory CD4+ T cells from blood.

CDR3 sequence (DNA): TGTGCCAGCAGTAGGGGGCGGCCAAACTATGGCTACACCTTC. Translating gives CASSRGRPNYGYTF. The V call is TRBV13, the J call TRBJ1-2, with TRBD1 identical over 7 bases. In germline, CDR1 is PRHDT, CDR2 FYEKMQ (reference sequence). The CDR3 is 14 amino acids. Germline trimming cut 6 bases from V and 2 bases from J; bases unmatched to any gene: 6.